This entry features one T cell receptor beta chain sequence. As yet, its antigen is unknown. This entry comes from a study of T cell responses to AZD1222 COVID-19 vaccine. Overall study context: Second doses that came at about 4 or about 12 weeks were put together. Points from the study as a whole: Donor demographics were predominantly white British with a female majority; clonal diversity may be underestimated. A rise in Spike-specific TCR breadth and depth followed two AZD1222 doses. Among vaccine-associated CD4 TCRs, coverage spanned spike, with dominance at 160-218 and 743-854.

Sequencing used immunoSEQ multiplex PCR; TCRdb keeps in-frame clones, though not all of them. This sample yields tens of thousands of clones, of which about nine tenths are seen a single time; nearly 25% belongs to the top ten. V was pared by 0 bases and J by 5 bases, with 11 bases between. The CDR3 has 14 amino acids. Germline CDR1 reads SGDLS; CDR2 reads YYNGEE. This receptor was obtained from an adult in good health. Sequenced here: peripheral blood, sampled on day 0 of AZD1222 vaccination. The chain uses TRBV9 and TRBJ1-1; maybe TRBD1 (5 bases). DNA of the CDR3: TGTGCCAGCAGCGTAGGTCGGGGACTTACTGAAGCTTTCTTT. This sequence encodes CASSVGRGLTEAFF.